This is a list of T cell receptor beta chains from one sample in a study of blood T cell repertoires in COVID-19. Sequencing used immunoSEQ multiplex PCR; TCRdb keeps in-frame clones, though not all of them. This sample carries about 300,000 clones, about 90% of them seen once, and the ten largest clones take under 3.5%. Sequencing was done on a sample of PBMCs or T cells enriched from blood (not recorded which). The receptor set was obtained from a woman between 50 and 59 years old who had been exposed to COVID-19. Each CDR3 is given with its conserved first and last residue. Fields, in order: J gene, clone size, D gene, V gene, CDR3 protein, CDR3 DNA. D genes are given only for firm matches. Clone sizes are given selectively: once, few, many, or a class where the clone is expanded.

J: TRBJ1-4
size: NA
D: NA
V: TRBV3-1/TRBV3-2
CDR3: CASSQSREKLFF
DNA: TGTGCCAGCAGCCAGAGTCGGGAAAAACTGTTTTTT

J: TRBJ2-1
size: NA
D: NA
V: TRBV5-5
CDR3: CASSLEQGPYNEQFF
DNA: TGTGCCAGCAGCTTGGAACAGGGTCCCTACAATGAGCAGTTCTTC

J: TRBJ2-2
size: few
D: NA
V: TRBV5-4
CDR3: CASSSGLWDTGELFF
DNA: TGTGCCAGCAGCTCGGGACTTTGGGACACCGGGGAGCTGTTTTTT

J: TRBJ2-5
size: NA
D: TRBD2
V: TRBV9
CDR3: CASSARLAAQETQYF
DNA: TGTGCCAGCAGTGCCAGACTAGCCGCCCAAGAGACCCAGTACTTC

J: TRBJ2-7
size: NA
D: TRBD1
V: TRBV18
CDR3: CASSPDRSHEQYF
DNA: TGTGCCAGCTCACCGGACAGGTCTCACGAGCAGTACTTC

J: TRBJ2-7
size: NA
D: NA
V: TRBV2
CDR3: CASSAAGDTSYEQYF
DNA: TGTGCCAGCAGTGCCGCGGGGGACACCTCCTACGAGCAGTACTTC

J: TRBJ1-4
size: NA
D: NA
V: TRBV5-5
CDR3: CASSPGLTLLNEKLFF
DNA: TGTGCCAGCAGCCCCGGATTGACTCTCCTAAATGAAAAACTGTTTTTT

J: TRBJ2-1
size: NA
D: TRBD2
V: TRBV3-1/TRBV3-2
CDR3: CASGGAGISYNEQFF
DNA: TGTGCCAGCGGGGGAGCGGGGATTTCCTACAATGAGCAGTTCTTC

J: TRBJ1-1
size: NA
D: TRBD1
V: TRBV11-2
CDR3: CASSLARLRDSTMNTEAFF
DNA: TGTGCCAGCAGCTTAGCGAGGCTCCGGGACAGCACCATGAACACTGAAGCTTTCTTT

J: TRBJ2-1
size: NA
D: NA
V: TRBV19
CDR3: CASSMGSLSYNEQFF
DNA: TGTGCCAGTAGTATGGGCAGCCTGTCGTACAATGAGCAGTTCTTC

J: TRBJ2-7
size: NA
D: NA
V: TRBV5-1
CDR3: CASSLEGGSYEQYF
DNA: TGCGCCAGCAGCTTGGAAGGCGGATCCTACGAGCAGTACTTC

J: TRBJ1-1
size: NA
D: NA
V: TRBV11-2
CDR3: CASSLRGWEAFF
DNA: TGTGCCAGCAGCTTACGAGGATGGGAAGCTTTCTTT

J: TRBJ1-6
size: NA
D: TRBD1
V: TRBV27
CDR3: CASSGTGNNSPLHF
DNA: TGTGCCAGCAGTGGGACAGGAAATAATTCACCCCTCCACTTT

J: TRBJ1-2
size: NA
D: NA
V: TRBV7-2
CDR3: CASSLGGTSWRYGYTF
DNA: TGTGCCAGCAGCTTAGGTGGAACGAGCTGGCGGTATGGCTACACCTTC

J: TRBJ1-2
size: once
D: TRBD1
V: TRBV4-1
CDR3: CASSQAGGQGDYGYTF
DNA: TGCGCCAGCAGCCAAGCCGGGGGACAGGGGGACTATGGCTACACCTTC

J: TRBJ2-3
size: NA
D: TRBD2
V: TRBV20-1
CDR3: CSASRLAGLADTQYF
DNA: TGCAGTGCTAGTCGCCTAGCGGGGTTGGCAGATACGCAGTATTTT